A selection of T cell receptor beta chains follows, all from one sample in a study of Graves' ophthalmopathy and Graves' hyperthyroidism. TCRdb fed the multiplex PCR reads into MiXCR, producing one record per CDR3 protein. The table shows under 350,000 distinct CDR3 sequences, with about a sixth occurring only once. The sequenced material came from peripheral blood. The source of these receptors is an adult man with Graves' ophthalmopathy. Each CDR3 is given with its conserved first and last residue.

v_call: TRBV6-1; j_call: TRBJ1-3; cdr3_aa: CASSHSSGNTIYF
v_call: TRBV12-3/TRBV12-4; j_call: TRBJ1-6; cdr3_aa: CASRTETGTGGTYNSPLHF
v_call: TRBV12-3/TRBV12-4; j_call: TRBJ2-5; cdr3_aa: CASSKGSGGAIRETQYF
v_call: TRBV12-3/TRBV12-4; j_call: TRBJ1-5; cdr3_aa: CASSTGTGGDNQPQHF
v_call: TRBV5-1; j_call: TRBJ2-7; cdr3_aa: CASSLIQGSSDEQYF
v_call: TRBV11-2; j_call: TRBJ2-3; cdr3_aa: CASSFRDRVADTQYF
v_call: TRBV7-2; j_call: TRBJ1-6; cdr3_aa: CASSLAAVNSPLHF
v_call: TRBV30; j_call: TRBJ1-1; cdr3_aa: CAWSGGVGFTEAFF
v_call: TRBV6-5; j_call: TRBJ2-5; cdr3_aa: CASSYSPRRDRRQETQYF
v_call: TRBV29-1; j_call: TRBJ2-5; cdr3_aa: CSVLSGTARTQYF
v_call: TRBV6-1; j_call: TRBJ1-1; cdr3_aa: CASRETGSGTEAFF
v_call: TRBV9; j_call: TRBJ2-7; cdr3_aa: CASSPWDRGIDEQYF
v_call: TRBV20-1; j_call: TRBJ2-5; cdr3_aa: CSARLSQGKETQYF
v_call: TRBV20-1; j_call: TRBJ1-6; cdr3_aa: CSALSSYNSPLHF
v_call: TRBV19; j_call: TRBJ1-5; cdr3_aa: CASSIGTGDQPQHF
v_call: TRBV19; j_call: TRBJ1-2; cdr3_aa: CASSPRDTQEGYTF
v_call: TRBV6-2/TRBV6-3; j_call: TRBJ1-5; cdr3_aa: CASRDRTLGQPQHF
v_call: TRBV4-2; j_call: TRBJ2-1; cdr3_aa: CASSPGTTYNEQFF
v_call: TRBV27; j_call: TRBJ1-2; cdr3_aa: CASSFNGSHYGYNF
v_call: TRBV30; j_call: TRBJ1-6; cdr3_aa: CAWSVASDSPLHF
v_call: TRBV25-1; j_call: TRBJ1-1; cdr3_aa: CASSELFDRGNTEAFF
v_call: TRBV5-1; j_call: TRBJ1-5; cdr3_aa: CASSLTGGFNQPQHF
v_call: TRBV2; j_call: TRBJ1-2; cdr3_aa: CASSRDRASNGYTF
v_call: TRBV20-1; j_call: TRBJ2-7; cdr3_aa: CSARDMDRGAYEQYF
v_call: TRBV30; j_call: TRBJ2-7; cdr3_aa: CAWDRGGTYEQYF
v_call: TRBV10-3; j_call: TRBJ1-1; cdr3_aa: CAIGRSLDTEAFF
v_call: TRBV5-1; j_call: TRBJ1-1; cdr3_aa: CASSHGGKDTEAFF
v_call: TRBV4-2; j_call: TRBJ2-2; cdr3_aa: CASSQHGAKNTGELFF
v_call: TRBV20-1; j_call: TRBJ2-5; cdr3_aa: CSAFGRGETQYF
v_call: TRBV7-8; j_call: TRBJ2-2; cdr3_aa: CASSLSIAGLNTGELFF
v_call: TRBV12-3/TRBV12-4; j_call: TRBJ2-2; cdr3_aa: CASSFRGGSRGPGELFF
v_call: TRBV7-8; j_call: TRBJ1-2; cdr3_aa: CASSPGRHYGYTF
v_call: TRBV12-3/TRBV12-4; j_call: TRBJ2-7; cdr3_aa: CASTGQGFYEQYF
v_call: TRBV19; j_call: TRBJ1-1; cdr3_aa: CASTADREGSEAFF
v_call: TRBV4-1; j_call: TRBJ1-6; cdr3_aa: CASSQDQGALNSPLHF
v_call: TRBV28; j_call: TRBJ2-7; cdr3_aa: CASSLAGTLSRSSYEQYF
v_call: TRBV27; j_call: TRBJ1-2; cdr3_aa: CASRQGAGGYTF
v_call: TRBV2; j_call: TRBJ1-5; cdr3_aa: CASSERDVAQPQHF
v_call: TRBV7-2; j_call: TRBJ2-7; cdr3_aa: CASSHGQTYEQYF